This TCR beta chain was recorded in a study of blood T cell repertoires in COVID-19. Repertoires were generated with immunoSEQ multiplex PCR, while TCRdb's copy carries only in-frame clones and drops some. The table has some 100,000 clones, roughly 87% seen once. In germline, CDR1 is SGHRS, CDR2 YFSETQ. The CDR3 is made up of 19 amino acids. J gave up 0 bases and V 4 bases, and 12 bases lay outside the gene matches. The sequencing input was peripheral blood. The rearrangement links TRBV5-1 to TRBJ2-6; 8 bases align to TRBD1. The source of this sequence is a man aged 30 to 45 in a cohort sampled during active COVID-19. CDR3 in DNA: TGCGCCAGCAGCCGGGTGTCTGGACAGGGAGTCTCTGGGGCCAACGTCCTGACTTTC. Translation gives CASSRVSGQGVSGANVLTF.